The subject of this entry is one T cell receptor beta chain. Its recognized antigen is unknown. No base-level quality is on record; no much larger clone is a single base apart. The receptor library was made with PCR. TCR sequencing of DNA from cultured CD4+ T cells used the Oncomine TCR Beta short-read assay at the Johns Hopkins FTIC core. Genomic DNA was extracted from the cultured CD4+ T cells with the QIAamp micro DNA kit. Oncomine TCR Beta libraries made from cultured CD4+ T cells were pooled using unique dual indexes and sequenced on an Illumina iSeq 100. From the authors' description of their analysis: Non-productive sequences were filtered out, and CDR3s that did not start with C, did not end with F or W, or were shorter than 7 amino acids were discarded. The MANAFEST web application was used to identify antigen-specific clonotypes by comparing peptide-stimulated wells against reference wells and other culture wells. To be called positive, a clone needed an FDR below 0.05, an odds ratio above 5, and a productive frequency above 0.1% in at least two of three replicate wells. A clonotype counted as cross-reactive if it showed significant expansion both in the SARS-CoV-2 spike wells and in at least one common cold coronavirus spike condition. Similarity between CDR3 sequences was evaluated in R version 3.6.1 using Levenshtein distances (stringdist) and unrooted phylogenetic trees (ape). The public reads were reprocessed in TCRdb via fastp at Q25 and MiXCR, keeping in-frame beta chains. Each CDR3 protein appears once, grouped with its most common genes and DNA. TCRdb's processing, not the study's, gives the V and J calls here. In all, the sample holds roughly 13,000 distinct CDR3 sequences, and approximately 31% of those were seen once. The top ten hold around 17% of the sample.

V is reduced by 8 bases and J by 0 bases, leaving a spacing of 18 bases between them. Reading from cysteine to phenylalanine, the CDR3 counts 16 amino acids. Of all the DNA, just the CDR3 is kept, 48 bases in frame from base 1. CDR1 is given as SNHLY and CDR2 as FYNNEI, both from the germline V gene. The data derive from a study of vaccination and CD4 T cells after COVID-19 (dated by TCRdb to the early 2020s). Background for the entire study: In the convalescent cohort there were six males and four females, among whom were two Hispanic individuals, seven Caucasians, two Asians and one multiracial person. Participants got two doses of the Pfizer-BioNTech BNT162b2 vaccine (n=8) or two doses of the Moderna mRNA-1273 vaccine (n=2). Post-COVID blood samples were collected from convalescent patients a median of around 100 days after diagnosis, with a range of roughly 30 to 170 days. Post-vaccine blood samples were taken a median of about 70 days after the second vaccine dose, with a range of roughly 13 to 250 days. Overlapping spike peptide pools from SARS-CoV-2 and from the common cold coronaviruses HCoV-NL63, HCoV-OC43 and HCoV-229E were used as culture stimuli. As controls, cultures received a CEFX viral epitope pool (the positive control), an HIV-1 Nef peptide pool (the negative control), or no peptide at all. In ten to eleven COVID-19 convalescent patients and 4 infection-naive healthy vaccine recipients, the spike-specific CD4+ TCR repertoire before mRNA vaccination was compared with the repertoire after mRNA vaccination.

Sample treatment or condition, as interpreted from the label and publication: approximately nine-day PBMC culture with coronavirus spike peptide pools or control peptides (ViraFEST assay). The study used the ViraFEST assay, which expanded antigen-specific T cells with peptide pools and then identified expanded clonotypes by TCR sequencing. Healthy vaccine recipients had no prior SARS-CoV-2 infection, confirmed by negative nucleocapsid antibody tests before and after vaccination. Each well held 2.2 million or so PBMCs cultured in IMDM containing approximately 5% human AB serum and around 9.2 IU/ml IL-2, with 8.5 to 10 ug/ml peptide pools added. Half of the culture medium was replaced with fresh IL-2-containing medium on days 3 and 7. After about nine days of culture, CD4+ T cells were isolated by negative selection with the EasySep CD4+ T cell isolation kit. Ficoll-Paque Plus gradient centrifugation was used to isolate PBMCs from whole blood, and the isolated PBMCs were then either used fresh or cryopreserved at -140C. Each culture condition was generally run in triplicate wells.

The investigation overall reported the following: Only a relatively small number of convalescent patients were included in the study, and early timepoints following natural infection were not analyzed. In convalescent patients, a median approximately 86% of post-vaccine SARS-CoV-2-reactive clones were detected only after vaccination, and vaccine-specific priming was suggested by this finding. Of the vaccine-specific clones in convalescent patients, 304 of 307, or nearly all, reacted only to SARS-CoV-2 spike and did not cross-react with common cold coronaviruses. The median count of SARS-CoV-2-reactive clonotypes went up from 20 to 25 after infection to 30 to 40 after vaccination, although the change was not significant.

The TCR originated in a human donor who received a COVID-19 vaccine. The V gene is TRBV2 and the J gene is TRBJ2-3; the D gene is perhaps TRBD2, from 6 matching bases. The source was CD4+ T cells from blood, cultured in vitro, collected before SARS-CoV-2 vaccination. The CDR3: CASRGFERVSTDTQYF. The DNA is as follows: TGTGCCAGCCGGGGGTTCGAACGGGTGAGCACAGATACGCAGTATTTT. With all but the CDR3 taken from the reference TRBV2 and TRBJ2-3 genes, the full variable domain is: EPEVTQTPSHQVTQMGQEVILRCVPISNHLYFYWYRQILGQKVEFLVSFYNNEISEKSEIFDDQFSVERPDGSNFTLKIRSTKLEDSAMYFCASRGFERVSTDTQYFGPGTRLTVL.